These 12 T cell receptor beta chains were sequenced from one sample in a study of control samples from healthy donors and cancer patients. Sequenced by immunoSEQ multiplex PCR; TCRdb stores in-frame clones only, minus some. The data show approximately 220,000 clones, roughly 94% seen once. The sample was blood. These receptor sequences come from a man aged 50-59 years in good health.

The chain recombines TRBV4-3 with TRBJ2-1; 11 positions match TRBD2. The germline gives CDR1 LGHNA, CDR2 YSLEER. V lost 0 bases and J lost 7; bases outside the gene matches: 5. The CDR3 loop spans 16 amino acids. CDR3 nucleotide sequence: TGCGCCAGCAGCCAAGAGGTAGCGGGGGGGAGGAATGAGCAGTTCTTC. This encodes CASSQEVAGGRNEQFF.

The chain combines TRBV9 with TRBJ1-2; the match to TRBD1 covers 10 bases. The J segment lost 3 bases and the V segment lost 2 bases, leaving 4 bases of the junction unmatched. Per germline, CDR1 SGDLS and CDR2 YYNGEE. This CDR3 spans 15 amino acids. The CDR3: CASSVGDRGDYGYTF. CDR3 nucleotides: TGTGCCAGCAGCGTTGGGGACAGGGGTGACTATGGCTACACCTTC.

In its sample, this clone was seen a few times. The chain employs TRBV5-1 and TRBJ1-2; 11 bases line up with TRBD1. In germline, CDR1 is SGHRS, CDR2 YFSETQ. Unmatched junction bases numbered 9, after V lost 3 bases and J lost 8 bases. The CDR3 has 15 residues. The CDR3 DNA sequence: TGCGCCAGCAGCTCATCGGGACAGGGGGTCGAGGGCTACACCTTC. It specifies CASSSSGQGVEGYTF.

DNA for the CDR3: TGTGCCAGCAGCCTAGGGGCGCAGCAAGAGACCCAGTACTTC. Translating gives CASSLGAQQETQYF. This chain links TRBV11-2 with TRBJ2-5; possibly TRBD1 for D (5 bases). Between the trimmed V and J ends, which lost 5 bases and 2 bases, there was a span of 12 bases. This CDR3 comprises 14 residues. CDR1 and CDR2 (germline): SGHAT, FQNNGV.

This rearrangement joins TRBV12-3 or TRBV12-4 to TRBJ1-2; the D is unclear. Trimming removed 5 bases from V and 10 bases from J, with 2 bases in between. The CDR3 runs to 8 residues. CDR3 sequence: CASSPYTF. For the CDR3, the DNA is TGTGCCAGCAGTCCCTACACCTTC.

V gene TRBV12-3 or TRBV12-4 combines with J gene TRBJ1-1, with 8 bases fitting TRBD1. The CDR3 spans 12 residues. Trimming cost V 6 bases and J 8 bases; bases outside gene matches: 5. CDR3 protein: CASSRQGIEAFF. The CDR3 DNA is TGTGCCAGCAGCAGACAGGGGATAGAAGCTTTCTTT.

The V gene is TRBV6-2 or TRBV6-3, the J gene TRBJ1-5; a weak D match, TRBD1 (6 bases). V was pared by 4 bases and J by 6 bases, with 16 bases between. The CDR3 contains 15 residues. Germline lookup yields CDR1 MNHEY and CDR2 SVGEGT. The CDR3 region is CASSSAGAFAQPQHF. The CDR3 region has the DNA TGTGCCAGCAGTTCAGCGGGGGCGTTCGCTCAGCCCCAGCATTTT.

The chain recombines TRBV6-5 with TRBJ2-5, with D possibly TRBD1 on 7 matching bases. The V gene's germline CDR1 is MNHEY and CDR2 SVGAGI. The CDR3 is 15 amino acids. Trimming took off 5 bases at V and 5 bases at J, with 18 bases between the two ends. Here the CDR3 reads CASSHGGQTSETQYF. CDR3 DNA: TGTGCCAGCAGTCACGGGGGACAGACCTCGGAGACCCAGTACTTC.

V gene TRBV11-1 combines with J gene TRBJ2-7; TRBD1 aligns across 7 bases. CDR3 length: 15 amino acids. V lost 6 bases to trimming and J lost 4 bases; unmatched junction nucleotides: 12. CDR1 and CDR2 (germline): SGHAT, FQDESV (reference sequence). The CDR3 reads CASSFNRDRSYEQYV. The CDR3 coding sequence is TGTGCCAGCAGTTTTAACCGGGACAGAAGTTACGAGCAGTACGTC.

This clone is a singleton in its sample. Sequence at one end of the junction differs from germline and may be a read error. The CDR3 here is CASSDSEETEAFF. The CDR3 DNA follows: TGTGCCAGCAGTGACTCGGAAGAAACTGAAGCTTTCTTT. The chain carries TRBV6-6 and TRBJ1-1; D not certain. Germline V gives CDR1 MNHNY, CDR2 SVGAGI (reference sequence). The length of the CDR3 is 13 residues.

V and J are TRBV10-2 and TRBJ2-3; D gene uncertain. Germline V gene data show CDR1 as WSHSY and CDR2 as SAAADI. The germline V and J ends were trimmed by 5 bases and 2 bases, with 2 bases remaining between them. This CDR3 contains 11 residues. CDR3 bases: TGCGCCAGCAGTTACACAGATACGCAGTATTTT. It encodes CASSYTDTQYF.

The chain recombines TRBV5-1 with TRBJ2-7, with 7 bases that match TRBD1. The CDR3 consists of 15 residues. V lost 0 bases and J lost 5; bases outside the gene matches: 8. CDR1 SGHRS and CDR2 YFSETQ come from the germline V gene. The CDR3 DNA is TGCGCCAGCAGCTTGGAGGGACAGCCATGGGACGAGCAGTACGTC. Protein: CASSLEGQPWDEQYV.